The 21 T cell receptor beta chains reported below all come from one sample, sequenced in a study of blood T cell repertoires in COVID-19. The data were produced by immunoSEQ multiplex PCR, yet TCRdb's version contains in-frame clones alone and is incomplete. The sample lists about 290,000 clones; roughly 89% were seen once. Sequences were obtained from peripheral blood. These receptors came from a woman between 40 and 50 years old who had recovered from COVID-19.

V usage is TRBV9 and J usage is TRBJ1-2, with 10 positions matching TRBD1. V lost 0 bases, J lost 8 bases, and 4 bases stayed unmatched. In germline, CDR1 is SGDLS, CDR2 YYNGEE. This CDR3 is built from 14 residues. Here the CDR3 reads CASSVGDRGVGYTF. Here the CDR3 DNA reads TGTGCCAGCAGCGTAGGGGACAGGGGAGTCGGCTACACCTTC.

V and J are TRBV9 and TRBJ2-5; possible D gene TRBD2, 5 bases. Trimming removed 2 bases from V and 1 base from J, with 12 bases in between. Per germline, CDR1 SGDLS and CDR2 YYNGEE. This CDR3 is built from 15 residues. The CDR3 DNA follows: TGTGCCAGCAGCGTCGTCGGGAACCCCCAAGAGACCCAGTACTTC. Its protein product is CASSVVGNPQETQYF.

There are many counts of this clone. The V gene is TRBV3-1 (or the pseudogene TRBV3-2), the J gene TRBJ1-3; D unclear. V was trimmed by 5 bases and J by 0 bases, leaving 11 bases between them. The CDR3 has 15 amino acids. CDR1 is LGHDT, CDR2 YNNKEL, per germline (reference sequence). DNA of the CDR3: TGTGCCAGCAGCTCAAGACAAATCTCTGGAAACACCATATATTTT. Translating gives CASSSRQISGNTIYF.

This chain joins TRBV24-1 and TRBJ2-1, with 14 nucleotides matching TRBD2. The germline CDR1 and CDR2 sequences are KGHDR and SFDVKD. Trimming took 6 bases from V and 2 from J; bases not matched to a gene: 11. This CDR3 is 19 amino acids long. CDR3 in amino acids: CATSIPPGLAGVAYNEQFF. As DNA, the CDR3 is TGTGCCACCAGTATACCACCGGGACTAGCGGGAGTAGCCTACAATGAGCAGTTCTTC.

This sequence joins TRBV4-1 and TRBJ1-6; D is uncertain. Germline assignment: CDR1 MGHRA and CDR2 YSYEKL. CDR3 size: 17 residues. Between the trimmed V and J ends, which lost 0 bases and 0 bases, there was a span of 9 bases. The CDR3 sequence is CASSQDPLSSYNSPLHF. CDR3 coding DNA: TGCGCCAGCAGCCAAGATCCACTGAGCTCCTATAATTCACCCCTCCACTTT.

The V call is TRBV20-1, the J call TRBJ2-7; TRBD2 aligns across 10 bases. The trim removed 3 bases at V and 0 bases at J, leaving 5 bases unmatched. Germline V lookup: CDR1 DFQATT, CDR2 SNEGSKA (reference sequence). The CDR3 spans 15 residues. CDR3 amino acids: CSASPTSGFSYEQYF. CDR3 DNA sequence: TGCAGTGCTAGTCCGACTAGCGGGTTCTCCTACGAGCAGTACTTC.

Here the CDR3 reads CASSFEGRNGYTF. The CDR3 nucleotides read TGTGCCAGCAGTTTTGAAGGGAGGAATGGCTACACCTTC. This chain joins TRBV27 and TRBJ1-2; D is ambiguous. The CDR3 extends over 13 amino acids. Trimming took 3 bases from V and 6 from J, leaving 11 bases between them. Germline assignment: CDR1 MNHEY and CDR2 SMNVEV (reference sequence).

This sequence joins TRBV14 and TRBJ2-1, with D possibly being TRBD2 (5 bases). In germline, CDR1 is SGHDN, CDR2 FVKESK. V lost 4 bases to trimming and J lost 6 bases, with 10 bases between them. The CDR3 runs to 13 residues. DNA for the CDR3: TGTGCCAGCAGCCTCGGGATTCCCAATGAGCAGTTCTTC. This gives the protein CASSLGIPNEQFF.

This chain joins TRBV27 and TRBJ2-1, with a weak D call TRBD1 (6 bases). V was clipped by 0 bases and J by 8 bases, with 17 bases between them. The CDR3 has 16 amino acids. Germline V gives CDR1 MNHEY, CDR2 SMNVEV (reference sequence). For the CDR3, the DNA is TGTGCCAGCAGTTTATCGAAGGTACAGGGTAGGGATGAGCAGTTCTTC. Amino acid sequence: CASSLSKVQGRDEQFF.

The chain is built from TRBV24-1 and TRBJ2-3; 9 positions match TRBD2. The length of the CDR3 is 17 residues. The germline gives CDR1 KGHDR, CDR2 SFDVKD. The V segment lost 4 bases and the J segment 2 bases; nucleotides outside the gene matches: 9. The CDR3: CATSELSGRKPTDTQYF. CDR3 in DNA: TGTGCCACCAGTGAACTTAGCGGGAGAAAGCCCACAGATACGCAGTATTTT.

The chain uses TRBV10-3 and TRBJ2-6; possible D gene TRBD2, 6 bases. Germline V gene lookup returns CDR1 ENHRY and CDR2 SYGVKD. The ends were cut back, 6 bases at V and 0 bases at J, with 18 bases in the middle. This CDR3 is built from 18 residues. This chain's CDR3 is CAISKGAGPFSGANVLTF. The CDR3 region has the DNA TGTGCCATCAGCAAAGGAGCGGGCCCGTTCTCTGGGGCCAACGTCCTGACTTTC.

This chain connects TRBV13 to TRBJ1-3, with 7 bases aligning to TRBD1. The length of the CDR3 is 16 residues. V shed 5 bases, J shed 4 bases, and the junction held 11 bases outside the gene matches. Germline-derived CDR1 and CDR2 are PRHDT and FYEKMQ (reference sequence). The CDR3 coding sequence is TGTGCCAGCAGCAGGAAGGACAGGCCGGTCGGAAACACCATATATTTT. Its protein product is CASSRKDRPVGNTIYF.

V is TRBV9 and J is TRBJ1-5, with D possibly matching TRBD1 (5 bases). Deletions cut 0 bases from V and 7 bases from J, with 11 bases between. The CDR3 runs 14 residues. Germline CDR1 reads SGDLS; CDR2 reads YYNGEE. The CDR3, as DNA: TGTGCCAGCAGCGTAGGGCAGGGAAGCCAGCCCCAGCATTTT. Residues: CASSVGQGSQPQHF.

The chain has TRBV7-3 and TRBJ2-1, with 7 bases that match TRBD2. The CDR3 contains 17 residues. Germline lookup yields CDR1 SGHTA and CDR2 FQGTGA. J was trimmed by 0 bases and V by 5 bases; bases with no gene match: 10. The CDR3, as DNA: TGTGCCAGCAGCCCCCGCGCCGGGGGGAGCTCCTACAATGAGCAGTTCTTC. Residues: CASSPRAGGSSYNEQFF.

As to this clone: The sample carries other DNA sequences with the same CDR3. The chain recombines TRBV3-1 (or the pseudogene TRBV3-2) with TRBJ2-7, with D maybe TRBD2 (7 bases). V shed 0 bases and J shed 2 bases, with 11 bases lying between them. Germline V gives CDR1 LGHDT, CDR2 YNNKEL (reference sequence). This CDR3 is 15 amino acids long. CDR3 residues: CASSQDAGAAYEQYF. The CDR3, as DNA: TGTGCCAGCAGCCAAGACGCGGGGGCTGCCTACGAGCAGTACTTC.

CDR3 region: CASSAIRGQNIQYF. CDR3 DNA sequence: TGTGCCAGTAGTGCCATCCGAGGGCAAAACATTCAGTACTTC. The chain uses TRBV19 and TRBJ2-4, with D possibly TRBD2 on 5 matching bases. Looked up from germline, CDR1 is LNHDA and CDR2 is SQIVND (reference sequence). The CDR3 has 14 amino acids. The V and J ends lost 5 bases and 5 bases respectively, with 13 bases between them.

The V call is TRBV19, the J call TRBJ2-5; D may be TRBD2 (6 bases). Trimming removed 10 bases at V and 1 base at J, with 16 bases between. The V gene's germline CDR1 is LNHDA and CDR2 SQIVND (reference sequence). The length of the CDR3 is 14 residues. For the CDR3, the DNA is TGTGCCACAAAAGGCCTAGCGAGCCAAGAGACCCAGTACTTC. Residues: CATKGLASQETQYF.

The chain combines TRBV6-1 with TRBJ2-7, with TRBD1 matching 9 bases. J lost 5 bases, V lost 3 bases, and 8 bases had no gene match. This CDR3 region has 15 residues. The germline V gene encodes CDR1 MNHNS and CDR2 SASEGT. CDR3 sequence reads: CASSDLTGGSDEQYF. CDR3 in DNA: TGTGCCAGCAGTGATTTGACAGGGGGAAGCGACGAGCAGTACTTC.

The J gene is TRBJ1-4, the V gene TRBV19, with 8 bases matching TRBD1. The CDR3 contains 14 residues. Germline CDR1 LNHDA, CDR2 SQIVND (reference sequence). The junction had 6 bases not matched to a gene; V was cut back by 5 bases and J by 7 bases. The CDR3 region is CASSGSRGREKLFF. The DNA for the CDR3 is TGTGCCAGTAGTGGTAGCAGGGGGCGTGAAAAACTGTTTTTT.

The chain recombines TRBV6-5 with TRBJ2-4; TRBD2 agrees at 11 bases. Germline assignment: CDR1 MNHEY and CDR2 SVGAGI. Trimming cost V 5 bases and J 8 bases; bases outside gene matches: 5. The CDR3 spans 14 residues. CDR3 residues: CASSSSGRADIQYF. Here the CDR3 DNA reads TGTGCCAGCAGTAGTAGCGGGAGGGCCGACATTCAGTACTTC.

V and J are TRBV18 and TRBJ2-7; D is undetermined. Germline V CDR1 and CDR2: KGHSH, LQKENI. Trimming cost V 3 bases and J 1 base, with 10 bases left between them. The CDR3 sequence is 14 residues long. The CDR3 bases are TGTGCCAGCTCACCTTCAGAAGTTTCCTACGAGCAGTACTTC. Its translation: CASSPSEVSYEQYF.